The entry below describes one TCR beta chain. Trimming took off 6 bases at V and 6 bases at J, with 8 bases between the two ends. This CDR3 comprises 11 residues. Germline-derived CDR1 and CDR2 are MNHEY and SVGAGI. The data stem from a study of T cells in localized non-small cell lung cancer. Sequencing was performed with immunoSEQ multiplex PCR; in TCRdb, only in-frame clones are kept and a portion is missing. The table has around 130,000 clones, 80% to 90% seen once. The clonotype originates from an older female donor with stage I lung adenocarcinoma. Sequenced material: peripheral blood, taken before any cancer treatment. The chain uses TRBV6-5 and TRBJ1-2; D is uncertain. In nucleotides, the CDR3 is TGTGCCAGCAGGGGCTGGAATGGCTACACCTTC. Protein sequence: CASRGWNGYTF.